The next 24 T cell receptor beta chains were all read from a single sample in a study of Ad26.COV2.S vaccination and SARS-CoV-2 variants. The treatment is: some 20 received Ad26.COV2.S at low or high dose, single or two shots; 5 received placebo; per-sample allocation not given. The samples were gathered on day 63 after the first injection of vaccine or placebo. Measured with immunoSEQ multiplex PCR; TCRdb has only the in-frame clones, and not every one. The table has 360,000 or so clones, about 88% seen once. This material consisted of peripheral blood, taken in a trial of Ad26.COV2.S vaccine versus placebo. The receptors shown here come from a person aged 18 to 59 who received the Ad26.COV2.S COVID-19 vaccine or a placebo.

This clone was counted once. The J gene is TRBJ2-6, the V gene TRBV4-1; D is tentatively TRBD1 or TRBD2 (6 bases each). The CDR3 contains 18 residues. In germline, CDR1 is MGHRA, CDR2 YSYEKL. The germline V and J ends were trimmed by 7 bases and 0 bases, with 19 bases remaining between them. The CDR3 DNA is TGCGCCAGCAAGGGGCACAGGAAGGGGGGCTCTGGGGCCAACGTCCTGACTTTC. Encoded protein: CASKGHRKGGSGANVLTF.

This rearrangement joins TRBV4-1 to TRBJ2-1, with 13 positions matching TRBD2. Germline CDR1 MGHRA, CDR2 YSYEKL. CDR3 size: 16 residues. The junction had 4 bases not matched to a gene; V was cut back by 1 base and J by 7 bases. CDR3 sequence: CASSQAGTSGKNEQFF. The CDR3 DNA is TGCGCCAGCAGCCAAGCCGGGACTAGCGGGAAAAATGAGCAGTTCTTC.

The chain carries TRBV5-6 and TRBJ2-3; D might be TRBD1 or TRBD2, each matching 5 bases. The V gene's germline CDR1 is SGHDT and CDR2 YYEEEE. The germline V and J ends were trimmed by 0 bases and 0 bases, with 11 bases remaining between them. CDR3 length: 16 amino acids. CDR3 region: CASSLDLGPSTDTQYF. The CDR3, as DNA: TGTGCCAGCAGCTTGGATCTGGGACCCAGCACAGATACGCAGTATTTT.

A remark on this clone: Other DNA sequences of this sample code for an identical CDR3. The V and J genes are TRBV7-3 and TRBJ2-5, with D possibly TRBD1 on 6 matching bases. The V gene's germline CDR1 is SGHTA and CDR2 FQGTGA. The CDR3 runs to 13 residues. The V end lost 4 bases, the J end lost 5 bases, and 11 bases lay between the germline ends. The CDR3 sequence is CASSYRVGETQYF. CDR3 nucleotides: TGTGCCAGCAGCTACAGGGTTGGCGAGACCCAGTACTTC.

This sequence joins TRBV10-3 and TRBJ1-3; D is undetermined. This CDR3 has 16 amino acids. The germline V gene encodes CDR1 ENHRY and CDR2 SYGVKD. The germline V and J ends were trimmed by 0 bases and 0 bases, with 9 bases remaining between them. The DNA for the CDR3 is TGTGCCATCAGTGAGTCGATGTCAGCCTCTGGAAACACCATATATTTT. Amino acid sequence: CAISESMSASGNTIYF.

The DNA for the CDR3 is TGTGCCAGCAGTTTCGACTTAATCTCCTACGAGCAGTACTTC. Amino acid sequence: CASSFDLISYEQYF. The V call is TRBV6-5, the J call TRBJ2-7; D call uncertain. CDR1 is MNHEY and CDR2 is SVGAGI in the germline V gene. The CDR3 consists of 14 residues. Trimming stripped 4 bases from V and 0 bases from J, with 10 bases between.

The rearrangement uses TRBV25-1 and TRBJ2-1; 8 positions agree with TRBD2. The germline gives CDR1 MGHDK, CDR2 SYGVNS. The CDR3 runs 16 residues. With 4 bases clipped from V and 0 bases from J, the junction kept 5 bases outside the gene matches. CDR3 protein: CASSGLAGSSYNEQFF. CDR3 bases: TGTGCCAGCAGTGGCTTAGCGGGAAGCTCCTACAATGAGCAGTTCTTC.

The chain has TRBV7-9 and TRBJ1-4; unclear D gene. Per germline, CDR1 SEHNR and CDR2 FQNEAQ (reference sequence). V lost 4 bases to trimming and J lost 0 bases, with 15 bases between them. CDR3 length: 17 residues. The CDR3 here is CASSSLGRETTNEKLFF. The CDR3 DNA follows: TGTGCCAGCAGCTCCCTCGGGCGCGAGACAACTAATGAAAAACTGTTTTTT.

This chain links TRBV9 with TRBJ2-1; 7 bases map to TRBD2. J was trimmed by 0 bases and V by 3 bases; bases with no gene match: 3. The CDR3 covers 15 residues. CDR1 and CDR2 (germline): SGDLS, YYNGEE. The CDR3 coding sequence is TGTGCCAGCAGCGGTAGCGGGTTCTCCTACAATGAGCAGTTCTTC. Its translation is CASSGSGFSYNEQFF.

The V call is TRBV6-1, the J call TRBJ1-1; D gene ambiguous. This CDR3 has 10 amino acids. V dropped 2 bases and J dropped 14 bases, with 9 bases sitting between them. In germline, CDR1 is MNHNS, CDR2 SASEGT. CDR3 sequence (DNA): TGTGCCAGCAGTGAAATTGGGCAGTTCTTT. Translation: CASSEIGQFF.

This chain's CDR3 is CATSDSASGQGREQYF. The CDR3 region has the DNA TGTGCCACCAGTGATTCCGCCTCGGGACAGGGGAGGGAGCAGTACTTC. V and J are TRBV24-1 and TRBJ2-7; 10 bases match TRBD1. The CDR3 covers 16 residues. Germline values: CDR1 KGHDR, CDR2 SFDVKD. V lost 2 bases and J lost 7; bases outside the gene matches: 10.

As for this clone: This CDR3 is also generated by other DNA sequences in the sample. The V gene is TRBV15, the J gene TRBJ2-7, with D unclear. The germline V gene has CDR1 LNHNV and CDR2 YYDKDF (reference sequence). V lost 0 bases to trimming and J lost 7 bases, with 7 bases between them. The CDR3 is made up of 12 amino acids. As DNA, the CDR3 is TGTGCCACCAGCAGAGATAGACGGGAGCAGTACTTC. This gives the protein CATSRDRREQYF.

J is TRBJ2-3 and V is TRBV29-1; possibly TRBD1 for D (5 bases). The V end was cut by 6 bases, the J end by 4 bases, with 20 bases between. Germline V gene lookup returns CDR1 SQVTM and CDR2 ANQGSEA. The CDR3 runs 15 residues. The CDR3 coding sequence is TGCAGCGTAGGAAGCAGGGTTAACTTCGCAGATACGCAGTATTTT. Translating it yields CSVGSRVNFADTQYF.

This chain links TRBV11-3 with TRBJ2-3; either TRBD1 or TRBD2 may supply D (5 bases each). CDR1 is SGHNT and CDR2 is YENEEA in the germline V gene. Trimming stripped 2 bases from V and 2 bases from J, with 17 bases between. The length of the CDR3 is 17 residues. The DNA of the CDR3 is TGTGCCAGCAGCTTAACCACGGGGCTCGGGAACACAGATACGCAGTATTTT. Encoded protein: CASSLTTGLGNTDTQYF.

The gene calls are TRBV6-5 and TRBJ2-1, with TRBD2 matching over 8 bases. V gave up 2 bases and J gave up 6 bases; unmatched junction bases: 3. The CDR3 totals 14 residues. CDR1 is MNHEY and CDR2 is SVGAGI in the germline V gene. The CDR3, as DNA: TGTGCCAGCAGTTACGGCGGGACTAGCAATGAGCAGTTCTTC. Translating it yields CASSYGGTSNEQFF.

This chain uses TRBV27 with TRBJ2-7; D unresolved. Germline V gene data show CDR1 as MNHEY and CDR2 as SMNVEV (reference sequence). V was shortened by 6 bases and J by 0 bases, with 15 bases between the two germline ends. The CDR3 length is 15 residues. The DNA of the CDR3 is TGTGCCAGCAGCTCAGAGCAGCTGAGCTCCTACGAGCAGTACTTC. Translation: CASSSEQLSSYEQYF.

The CDR3 loop is CASSQVNYGYTF. CDR3 coding DNA: TGTGCCAGCAGCCAAGTTAACTATGGCTACACCTTC. The V and J genes are TRBV3-1 (or the pseudogene TRBV3-2) and TRBJ1-2; D gene uncertain. The V end lost 1 base, the J end lost 1 base, and 1 base lay between the germline ends. The CDR3 consists of 12 residues. The germline CDR1 and CDR2 sequences are LGHDT and YNNKEL (reference sequence).

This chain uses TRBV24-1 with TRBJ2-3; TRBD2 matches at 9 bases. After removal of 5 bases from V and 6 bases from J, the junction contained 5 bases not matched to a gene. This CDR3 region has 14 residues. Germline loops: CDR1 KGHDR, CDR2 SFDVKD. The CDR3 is CATSGGTSLDTQYF. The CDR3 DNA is TGTGCCACCAGTGGGGGGACTAGCTTGGATACGCAGTATTTT.

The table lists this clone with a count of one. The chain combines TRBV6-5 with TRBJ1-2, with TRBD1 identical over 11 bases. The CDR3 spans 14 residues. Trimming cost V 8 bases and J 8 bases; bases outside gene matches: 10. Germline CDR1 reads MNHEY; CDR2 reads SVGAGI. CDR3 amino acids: CASSTDRGQRGYTF. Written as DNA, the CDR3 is TGTGCCAGCTCCACGGACAGGGGGCAAAGGGGCTACACCTTC.

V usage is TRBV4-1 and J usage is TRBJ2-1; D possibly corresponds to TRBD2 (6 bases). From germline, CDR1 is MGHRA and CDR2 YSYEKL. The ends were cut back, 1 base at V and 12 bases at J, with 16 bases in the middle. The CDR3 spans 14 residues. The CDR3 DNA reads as TGCGCCAGCAGCCAAGTTGGGGGAGCGGGTCGGCAGTTCTTC. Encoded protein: CASSQVGGAGRQFF.

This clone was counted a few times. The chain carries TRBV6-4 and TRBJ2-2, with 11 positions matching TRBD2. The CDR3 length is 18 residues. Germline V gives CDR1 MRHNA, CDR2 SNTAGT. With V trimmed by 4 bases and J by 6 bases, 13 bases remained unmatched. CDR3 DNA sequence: TGTGCCAGCAGTGCCCGAAGGCTAGCGGGAGGTGTGCCCGGGGAGCTGTTTTTT. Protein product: CASSARRLAGGVPGELFF.

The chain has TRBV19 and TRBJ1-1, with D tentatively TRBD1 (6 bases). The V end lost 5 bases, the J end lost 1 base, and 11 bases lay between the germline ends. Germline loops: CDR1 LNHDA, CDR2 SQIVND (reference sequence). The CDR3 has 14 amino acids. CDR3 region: CASSSQGWNTEAFF. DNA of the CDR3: TGTGCCAGTAGTTCACAGGGTTGGAACACTGAAGCTTTCTTT.

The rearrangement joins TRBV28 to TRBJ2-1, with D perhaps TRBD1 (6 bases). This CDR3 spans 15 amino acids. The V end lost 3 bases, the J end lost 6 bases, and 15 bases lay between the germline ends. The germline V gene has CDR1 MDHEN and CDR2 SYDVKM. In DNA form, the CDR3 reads TGTGCCAGCAGTTTGGCAGGGGCCAGGGGCAATGAGCAGTTCTTC. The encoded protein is CASSLAGARGNEQFF. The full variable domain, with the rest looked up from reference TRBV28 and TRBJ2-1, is DVKVTQSSRYLVKRTGEKVFLECVQDMDHENMFWYRQDPGLGLRLIYFSYDVKMKEKGDIPEGYSVSREKKERFSLILESASTNQTSMYLCASSLAGARGNEQFFGPGTRLTVL.

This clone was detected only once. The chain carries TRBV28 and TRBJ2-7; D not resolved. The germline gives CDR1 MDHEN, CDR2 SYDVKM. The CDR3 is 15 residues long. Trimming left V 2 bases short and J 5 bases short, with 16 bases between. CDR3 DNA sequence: TGTGCCAGCAGTTTACATGCAGAGAACGGCCACGAGCAGTACTTC. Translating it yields CASSLHAENGHEQYF.